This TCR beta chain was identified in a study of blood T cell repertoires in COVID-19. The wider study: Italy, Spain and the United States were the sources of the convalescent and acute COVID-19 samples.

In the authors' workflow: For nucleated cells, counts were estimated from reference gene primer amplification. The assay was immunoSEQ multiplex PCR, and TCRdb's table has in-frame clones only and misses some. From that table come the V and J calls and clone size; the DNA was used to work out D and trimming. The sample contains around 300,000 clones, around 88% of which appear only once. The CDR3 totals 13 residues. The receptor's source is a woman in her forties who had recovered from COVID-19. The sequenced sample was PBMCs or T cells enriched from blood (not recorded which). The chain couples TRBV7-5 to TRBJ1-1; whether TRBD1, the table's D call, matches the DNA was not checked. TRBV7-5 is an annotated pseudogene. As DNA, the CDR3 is TGTGCCAGAAGCTTCAGGGGGGTCACTGAAGCTTTCTTT. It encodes CARSFRGVTEAFF.